The source of this T cell receptor (beta chain) is a study of control samples from healthy donors and cancer patients. Here immunoSEQ multiplex PCR was the method, and the copy in TCRdb shows in-frame clones only, minus some. The profile shows 50,000 to 75,000 clones, about 90% of them singletons. The CDR3 is made up of 10 amino acids. The rearrangement uses TRBV6-7 and TRBJ1-4; D perhaps matches TRBD1 (6 bases). TRBV6-7 is treated as an ORF (open reading frame) with a function not yet certain. Sample: PBMCs. The clonotype comes from a man aged 55 to 70 with colorectal cancer. The CDR3 nucleotides are TGTGGCGCGGACAGTGGAAAACTGTTTTTT. Residues: CGADSGKLFF.